This TCR beta chain originates from a study of blood T cell repertoires in COVID-19. Sequencing was performed with immunoSEQ multiplex PCR; in TCRdb, only in-frame clones are kept and a portion is missing. The repertoire includes fewer than 150,000 clones, around 87% of them detected once, and less than 4.5% sits in the top ten. Germline CDR1 reads MNHEY; CDR2 reads SMNVEV (reference sequence). The CDR3 consists of 17 residues. V dropped 6 bases and J dropped 5; count of bases not matched to a gene: 17. The J gene is TRBJ1-1, the V gene TRBV27, with 8 nucleotides matching TRBD1. This clonotype was obtained from a woman aged 60 to 75 with acute or convalescent COVID-19. Sequencing input: peripheral blood. The CDR3 is CASSHRGQAFHGTEAFF. CDR3 DNA: TGTGCCAGCAGCCATAGGGGACAGGCGTTTCATGGGACTGAAGCTTTCTTT.